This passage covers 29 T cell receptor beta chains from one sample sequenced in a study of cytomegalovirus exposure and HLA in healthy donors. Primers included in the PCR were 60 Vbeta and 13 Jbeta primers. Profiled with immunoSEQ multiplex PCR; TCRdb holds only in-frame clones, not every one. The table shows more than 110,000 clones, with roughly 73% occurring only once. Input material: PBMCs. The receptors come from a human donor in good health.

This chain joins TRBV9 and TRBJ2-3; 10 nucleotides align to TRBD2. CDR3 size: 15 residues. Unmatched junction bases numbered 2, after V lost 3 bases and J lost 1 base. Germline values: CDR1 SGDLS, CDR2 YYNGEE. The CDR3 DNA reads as TGTGCCAGCAGCGGCACTAGCGGGGGCACAGATACGCAGTATTTT. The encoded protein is CASSGTSGGTDTQYF. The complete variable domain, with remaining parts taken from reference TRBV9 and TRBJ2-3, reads DSGVTQTPKHLITATGQRVTLRCSPRSGDLSVYWYQQSLDQGLQFLIQYYNGEERAKGNILERFSAQQFPDLHSELNLSSLELGDSALYFCASSGTSGGTDTQYFGPGTRLTVL.

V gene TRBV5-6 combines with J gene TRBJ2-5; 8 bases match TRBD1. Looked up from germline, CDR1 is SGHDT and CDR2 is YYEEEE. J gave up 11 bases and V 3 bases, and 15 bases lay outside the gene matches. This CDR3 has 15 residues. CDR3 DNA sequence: TGTGCCAGCAGCTCCCTAGGACAGGGCTCCTACGGGCAGTACTTC. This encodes CASSSLGQGSYGQYF.

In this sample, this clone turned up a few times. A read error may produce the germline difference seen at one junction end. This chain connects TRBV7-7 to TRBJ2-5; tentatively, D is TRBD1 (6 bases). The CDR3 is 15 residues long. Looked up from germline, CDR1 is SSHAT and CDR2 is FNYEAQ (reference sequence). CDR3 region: CASSLVQGSRETQYF. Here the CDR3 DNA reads TGTGCTAGCAGCTTGGTACAGGGCTCTCGAGAGACCCAGTACTTC. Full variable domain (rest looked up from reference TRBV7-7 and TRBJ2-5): GAGVSQSPRYKVTKRGQDVTLRCDPISSHATLYWYQQALGQGPEFLTYFNYEAQPDKSGLPSDRFSAERPEGSISTLTIQRTEQRDSAMYRCASSLVQGSRETQYFGPGTRLLVL.

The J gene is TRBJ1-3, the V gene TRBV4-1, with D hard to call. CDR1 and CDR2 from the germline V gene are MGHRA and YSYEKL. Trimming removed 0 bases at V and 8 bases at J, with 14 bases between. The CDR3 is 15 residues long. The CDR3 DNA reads TGCGCCAGCAGCCAAGAGGGAAGTTTCGGGGACACCATATATTTT. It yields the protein CASSQEGSFGDTIYF.

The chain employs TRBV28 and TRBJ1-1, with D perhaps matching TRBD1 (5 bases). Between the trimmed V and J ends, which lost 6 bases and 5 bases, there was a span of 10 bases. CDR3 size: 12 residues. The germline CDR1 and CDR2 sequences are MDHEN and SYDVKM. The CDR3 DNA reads TGTGCCAGCAGCCTGACAGTAACTGAAGCTTTCTTT. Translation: CASSLTVTEAFF.

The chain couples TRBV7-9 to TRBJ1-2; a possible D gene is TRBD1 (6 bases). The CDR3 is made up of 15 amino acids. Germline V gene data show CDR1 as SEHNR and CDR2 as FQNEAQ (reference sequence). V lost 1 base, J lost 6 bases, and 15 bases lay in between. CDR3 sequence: CASSLVDGGIDGYTF. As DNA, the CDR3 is TGTGCCAGCAGCTTAGTGGATGGGGGCATTGATGGCTACACCTTC. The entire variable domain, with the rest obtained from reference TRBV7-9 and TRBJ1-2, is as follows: DTGVSQNPRHKITKRGQNVTFRCDPISEHNRLYWYRQTLGQGPEFLTYFQNEAQLEKSRLLSDRFSAERPKGSFSTLEIQRTEQGDSAMYLCASSLVDGGIDGYTFGSGTRLTVV.

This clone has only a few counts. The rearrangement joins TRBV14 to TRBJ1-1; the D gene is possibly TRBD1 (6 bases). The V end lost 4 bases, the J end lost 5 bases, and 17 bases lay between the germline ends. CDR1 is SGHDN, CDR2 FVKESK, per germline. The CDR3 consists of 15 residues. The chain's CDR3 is CASSLLSRGGTEAFF. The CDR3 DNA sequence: TGTGCCAGCAGCCTCTTATCCAGGGGAGGGACTGAAGCTTTCTTT.

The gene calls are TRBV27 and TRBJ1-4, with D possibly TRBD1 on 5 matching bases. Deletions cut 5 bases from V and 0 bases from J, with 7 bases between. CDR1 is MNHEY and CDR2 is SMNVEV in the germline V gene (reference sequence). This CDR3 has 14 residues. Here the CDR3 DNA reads TGTGCCAGCAGTCTGACAGCAACTAATGAAAAACTGTTTTTT. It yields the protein CASSLTATNEKLFF. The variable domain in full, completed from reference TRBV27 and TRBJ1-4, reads EAQVTQNPRYLITVTGKKLTVTCSQNMNHEYMSWYRQDPGLGLRQIYYSMNVEVTDKGDVPEGYKVSRKEKRNFPLILESPSPNQTSLYFCASSLTATNEKLFFGSGTQLSVL.

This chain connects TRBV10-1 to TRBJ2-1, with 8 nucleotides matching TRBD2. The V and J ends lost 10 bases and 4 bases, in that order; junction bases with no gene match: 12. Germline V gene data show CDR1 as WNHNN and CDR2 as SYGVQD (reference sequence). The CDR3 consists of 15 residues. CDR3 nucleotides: TGCGCCACCACCCCCTTTGGCGGGGGGTACAATGAGCAGTTCTTC. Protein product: CATTPFGGGYNEQFF.

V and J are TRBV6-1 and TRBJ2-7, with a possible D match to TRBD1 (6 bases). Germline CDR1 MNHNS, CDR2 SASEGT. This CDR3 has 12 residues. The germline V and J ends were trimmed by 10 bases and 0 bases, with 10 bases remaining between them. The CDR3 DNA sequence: TGTGCCACTCGGGACAACTCCTACGAGCAGTACTTC. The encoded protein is CATRDNSYEQYF.

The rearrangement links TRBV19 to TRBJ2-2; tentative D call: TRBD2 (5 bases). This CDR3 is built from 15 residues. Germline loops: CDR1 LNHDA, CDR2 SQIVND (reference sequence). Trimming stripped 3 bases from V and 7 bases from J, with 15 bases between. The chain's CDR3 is CASSIRLRRGGELFF. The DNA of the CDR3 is TGTGCCAGTAGTATTCGACTCCGTCGGGGCGGGGAGCTGTTTTTT.

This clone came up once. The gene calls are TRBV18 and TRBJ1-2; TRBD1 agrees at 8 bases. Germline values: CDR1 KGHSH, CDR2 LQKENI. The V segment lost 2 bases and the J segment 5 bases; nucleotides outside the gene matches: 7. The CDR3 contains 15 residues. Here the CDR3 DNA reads TGTGCCAGCTCACCAGCCTCGGACAGGGTGTATGGCTACACCTTC. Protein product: CASSPASDRVYGYTF.

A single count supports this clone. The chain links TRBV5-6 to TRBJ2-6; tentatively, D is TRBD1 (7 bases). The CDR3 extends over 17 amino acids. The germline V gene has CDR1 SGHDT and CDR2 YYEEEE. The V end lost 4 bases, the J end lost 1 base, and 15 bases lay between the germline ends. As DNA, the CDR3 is TGTGCCAGCAGCAAGGAGGGGGCTGGGTCTGGGGCCAACGTCCTGACTTTC. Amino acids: CASSKEGAGSGANVLTF.

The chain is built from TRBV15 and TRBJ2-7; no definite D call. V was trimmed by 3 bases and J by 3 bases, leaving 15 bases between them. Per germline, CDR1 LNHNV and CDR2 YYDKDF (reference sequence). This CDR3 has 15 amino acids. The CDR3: CATSSVAELHYEQYF. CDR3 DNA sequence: TGTGCCACCAGCAGTGTGGCGGAACTACACTACGAGCAGTACTTC. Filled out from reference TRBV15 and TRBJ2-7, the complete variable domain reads DAMVIQNPRYQVTQFGKPVTLSCSQTLNHNVMYWYQQKSSQAPKLLFHYYDKDFNNEADTPDNFQSRRPNTSFCFLDIRSPGLGDTAMYLCATSSVAELHYEQYFGPGTRLTVT.

The CDR3 region is CASSLWDRGEQYF. The CDR3 DNA reads as TGTGCCAGCAGTTTATGGGACAGGGGCGAGCAGTACTTC. V and J are TRBV27 and TRBJ2-7; 10 bases line up with TRBD1. CDR3 length: 13 amino acids. Germline loops: CDR1 MNHEY, CDR2 SMNVEV (reference sequence). V shed 1 base and J 6 bases; nucleotides not matched to a gene: 0.

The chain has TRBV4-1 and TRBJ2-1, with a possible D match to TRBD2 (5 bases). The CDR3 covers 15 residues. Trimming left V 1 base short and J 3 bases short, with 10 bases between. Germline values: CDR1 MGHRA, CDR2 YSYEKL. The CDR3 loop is CASSQGFSDYNEQFF. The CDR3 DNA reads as TGCGCCAGCAGCCAAGGTTTTAGCGACTACAATGAGCAGTTCTTC.

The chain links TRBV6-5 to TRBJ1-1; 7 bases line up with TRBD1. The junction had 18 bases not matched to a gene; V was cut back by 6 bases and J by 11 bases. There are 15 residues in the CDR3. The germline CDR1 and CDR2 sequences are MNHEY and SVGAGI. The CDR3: CASRDENRGRTVAFF. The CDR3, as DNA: TGTGCCAGCAGGGACGAGAACAGGGGAAGGACTGTTGCTTTCTTT.

For the CDR3, the DNA is TGTGCCATCAAAACAGGTACCATGAACACTGAAGCTTTCTTT. Its protein product is CAIKTGTMNTEAFF. The chain couples TRBV10-3 to TRBJ1-1; TRBD1 is a possible D gene (5 bases). Germline CDR1 reads ENHRY; CDR2 reads SYGVKD. The CDR3 consists of 14 residues. V lost 7 bases and J 0 bases, leaving 12 bases between the germline ends.

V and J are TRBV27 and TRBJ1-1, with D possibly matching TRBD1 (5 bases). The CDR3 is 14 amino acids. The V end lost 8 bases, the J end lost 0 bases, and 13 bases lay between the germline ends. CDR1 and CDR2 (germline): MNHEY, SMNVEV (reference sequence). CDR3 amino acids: CASRGAQMNTEAFF. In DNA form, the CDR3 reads TGTGCCAGCCGCGGGGCGCAAATGAACACTGAAGCTTTCTTT.

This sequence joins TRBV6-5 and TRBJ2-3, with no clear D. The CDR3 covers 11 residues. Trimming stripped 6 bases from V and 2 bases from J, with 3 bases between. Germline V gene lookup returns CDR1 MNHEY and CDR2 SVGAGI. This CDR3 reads CASRYTDTQYF. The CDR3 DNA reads TGTGCCAGCAGGTACACAGATACGCAGTATTTT.

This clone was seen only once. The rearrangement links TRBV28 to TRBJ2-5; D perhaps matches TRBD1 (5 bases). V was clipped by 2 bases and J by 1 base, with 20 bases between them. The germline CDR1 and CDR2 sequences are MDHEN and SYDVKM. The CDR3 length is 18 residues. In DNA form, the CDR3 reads TGTGCCAGCAGTTTAAGGGCCATTAGGCAGGGCAGCCAAGAGACCCAGTACTTC. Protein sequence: CASSLRAIRQGSQETQYF.

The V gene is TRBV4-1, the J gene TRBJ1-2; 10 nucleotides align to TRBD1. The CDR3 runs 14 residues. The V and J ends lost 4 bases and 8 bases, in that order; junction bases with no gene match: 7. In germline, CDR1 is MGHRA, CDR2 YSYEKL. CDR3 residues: CASSRRQGAGGYTF. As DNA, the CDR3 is TGCGCCAGCAGCCGCAGACAGGGGGCAGGGGGCTACACCTTC.

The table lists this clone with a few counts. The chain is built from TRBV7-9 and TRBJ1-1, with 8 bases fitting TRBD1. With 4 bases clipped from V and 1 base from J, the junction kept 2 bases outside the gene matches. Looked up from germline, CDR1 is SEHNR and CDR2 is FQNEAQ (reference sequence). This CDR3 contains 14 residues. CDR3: CASSSTGENTEAFF. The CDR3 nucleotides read TGTGCCAGCAGCTCGACAGGGGAGAACACTGAAGCTTTCTTT.

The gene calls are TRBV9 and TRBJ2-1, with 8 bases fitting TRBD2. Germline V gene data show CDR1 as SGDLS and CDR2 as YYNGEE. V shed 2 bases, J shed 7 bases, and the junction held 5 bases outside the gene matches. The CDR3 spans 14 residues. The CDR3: CASSVLAGPNEQFF. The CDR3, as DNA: TGTGCCAGCAGCGTGCTAGCGGGCCCAAATGAGCAGTTCTTC.

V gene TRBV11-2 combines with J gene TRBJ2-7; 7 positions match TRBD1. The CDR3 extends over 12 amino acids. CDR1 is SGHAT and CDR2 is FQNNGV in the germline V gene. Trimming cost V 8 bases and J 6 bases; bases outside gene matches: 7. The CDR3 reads CASGSNRGEQYF. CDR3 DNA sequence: TGTGCCAGCGGATCAAACAGGGGCGAGCAGTACTTC.

The CDR3 DNA reads TGCAGCGTCTCCGGGTTTAGCACAGATACGCAGTATTTT. As protein: CSVSGFSTDTQYF. This chain joins TRBV29-1 and TRBJ2-3; no firm D call. The V gene's germline CDR1 is SQVTM and CDR2 ANQGSEA. V lost 6 bases to trimming and J lost 0 bases, with 10 bases between them. The CDR3 is 13 residues long.

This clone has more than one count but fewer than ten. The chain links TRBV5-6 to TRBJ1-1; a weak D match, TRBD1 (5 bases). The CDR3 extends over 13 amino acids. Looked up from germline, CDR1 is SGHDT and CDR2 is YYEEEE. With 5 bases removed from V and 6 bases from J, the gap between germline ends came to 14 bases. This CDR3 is CASRMSSGAEAFF. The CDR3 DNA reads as TGTGCCAGCAGGATGTCCTCGGGGGCTGAAGCTTTCTTT.

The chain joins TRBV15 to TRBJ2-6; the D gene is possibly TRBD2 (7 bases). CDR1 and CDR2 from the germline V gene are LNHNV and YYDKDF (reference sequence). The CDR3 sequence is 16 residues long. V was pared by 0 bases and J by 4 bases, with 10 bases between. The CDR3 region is CATSREGGLGANVLTF. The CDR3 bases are TGTGCCACCAGCAGAGAGGGGGGGCTGGGGGCCAACGTCCTGACTTTC.

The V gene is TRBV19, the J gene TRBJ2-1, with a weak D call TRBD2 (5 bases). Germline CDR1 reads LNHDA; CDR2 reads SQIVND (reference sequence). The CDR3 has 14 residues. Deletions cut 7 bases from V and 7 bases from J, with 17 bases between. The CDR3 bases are TGTGCCAGTAAAGAGGACCAAAAGCGGAATGAGCAGTTCTTC. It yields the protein CASKEDQKRNEQFF.